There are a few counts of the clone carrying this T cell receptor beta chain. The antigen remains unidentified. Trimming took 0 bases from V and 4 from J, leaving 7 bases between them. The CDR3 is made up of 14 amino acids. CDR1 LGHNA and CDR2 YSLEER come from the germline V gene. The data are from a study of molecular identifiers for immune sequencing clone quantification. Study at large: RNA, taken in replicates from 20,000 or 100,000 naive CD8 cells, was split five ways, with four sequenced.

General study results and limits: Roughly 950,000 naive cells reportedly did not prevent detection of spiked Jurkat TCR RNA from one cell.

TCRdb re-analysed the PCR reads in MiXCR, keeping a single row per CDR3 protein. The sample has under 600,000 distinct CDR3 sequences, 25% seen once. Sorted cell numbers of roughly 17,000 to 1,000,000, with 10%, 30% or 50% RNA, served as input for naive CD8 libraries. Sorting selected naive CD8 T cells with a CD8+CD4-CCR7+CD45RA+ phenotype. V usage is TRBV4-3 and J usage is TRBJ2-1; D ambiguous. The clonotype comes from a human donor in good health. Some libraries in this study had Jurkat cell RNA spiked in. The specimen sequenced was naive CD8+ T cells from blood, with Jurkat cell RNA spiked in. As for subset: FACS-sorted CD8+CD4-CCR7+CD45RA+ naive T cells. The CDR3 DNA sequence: TGCGCCAGCAGCCAAGATAAGGGATACAATGAGCAGTTCTTC. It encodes CASSQDKGYNEQFF.